These 9 T cell receptor beta chains share one sample of origin, sequenced in a study of T cell responses to AZD1222 COVID-19 vaccine (dated by TCRdb to the early 2020s). In light of the paper, this sample's time point label describes: baseline before first vaccination. Libraries were built with the immunoSEQ multiplex PCR assay. TCRdb took over this immuneACCESS table, retaining in-frame rearrangements with V and J assigned. Such tables are incomplete; in checked studies, under half of the missing clones stem from an unresolved V gene, and the remainder is unexplained. Across this sample there are 100,000 to 150,000 clones, with approximately 84% seen only once. The ten largest clones represent 20% to 25% of the sample. The sample in question was peripheral blood, obtained on day 0 of AZD1222 vaccination. Every receptor here comes from an adult in good health.

This chain joins TRBV25-1 and TRBJ1-1, with a possible D match to TRBD1 (5 bases). The CDR3 length is 13 residues. Germline CDR1 is MGHDK and CDR2 is SYGVNS. Trimming removed 1 base at V and 12 bases at J, with 15 bases between. As DNA, the CDR3 is TGTGCCAGCAGTGAATCAGGGCGATCGAGAACTTTCTTT. It is translated as CASSESGRSRTFF.

Worth noting for this clone: The same CDR3 is also encoded by other DNA sequences in this sample. This rearrangement joins TRBV5-6 to TRBJ2-7; weak D call: TRBD2 (6 bases). Trimming stripped 2 bases from V and 0 bases from J, with 9 bases between. Germline V lookup: CDR1 SGHDT, CDR2 YYEEEE. CDR3 size: 14 residues. DNA of the CDR3: TGTGCCAGCAGCTTCGCGGGAAGCTCCTACGAGCAGTACTTC. Protein: CASSFAGSSYEQYF.

CDR3 DNA: TGCGCCAGCTCCAGGGGCCCCAGCAATCAGCCCCAGCATTTT. Its protein is CASSRGPSNQPQHF. The chain combines TRBV10-1 with TRBJ1-5; possibly TRBD1 for D (6 bases). The CDR3 totals 14 residues. The germline gives CDR1 WNHNN, CDR2 SYGVQD (reference sequence). V shed 8 bases and J shed 1 base, with 12 bases lying between them.

V usage is TRBV10-3 and J usage is TRBJ1-1, with D uncertain. Trimming took 0 bases from V and 1 from J, leaving 9 bases between them. The V gene's germline CDR1 is ENHRY and CDR2 SYGVKD. The CDR3 runs 15 residues. The CDR3 loop is CAISESEGRNTEAFF. The CDR3, as DNA: TGTGCCATCAGTGAGTCGGAGGGTCGGAACACTGAAGCTTTCTTT.

The chain recombines TRBV28 with TRBJ1-2; TRBD1 matches 8 bases. The germline V gene encodes CDR1 MDHEN and CDR2 SYDVKM. The trim removed 3 bases at V and 6 bases at J, leaving 9 bases unmatched. The CDR3 length is 15 residues. The CDR3 region is CASSFLGRTGNGYTF. CDR3 nucleotide sequence: TGTGCCAGCAGTTTTCTCGGCCGGACAGGGAATGGCTACACCTTC.

This sequence joins TRBV7-9 and TRBJ1-2, with a possible D match to TRBD1 (6 bases). The CDR3 sequence is 15 residues long. V gave up 5 bases and J gave up 0 bases, with 13 bases separating them. Germline loops: CDR1 SEHNR, CDR2 FQNEAQ (reference sequence). The CDR3 nucleotides are TGTGCCAGCAGCACGGGACACCTCCCTAACTATGGCTACACCTTC. Its protein is CASSTGHLPNYGYTF. Combining the CDR3 with reference TRBV7-9 and TRBJ1-2 gives the whole variable domain DTGVSQNPRHKITKRGQNVTFRCDPISEHNRLYWYRQTLGQGPEFLTYFQNEAQLEKSRLLSDRFSAERPKGSFSTLEIQRTEQGDSAMYLCASSTGHLPNYGYTFGSGTRLTVV.

This clone was detected once. The chain recombines TRBV11-3 with TRBJ2-1, with unresolved D. This CDR3 spans 14 amino acids. CDR1 is SGHNT and CDR2 is YENEEA in the germline V gene. Trimming took off 6 bases at V and 10 bases at J, with 19 bases between the two ends. The CDR3 sequence: CASSLRPHLEEQFF. The CDR3 DNA reads TGTGCCAGCAGTCTCCGTCCACACTTGGAGGAGCAGTTCTTC.

In this sample, this clone turned up a few times. This chain joins TRBV19 and TRBJ2-7, with a possible D match to TRBD1 (6 bases). With 1 base removed from V and 1 base from J, the gap between germline ends came to 11 bases. This CDR3 contains 15 residues. The V gene's germline CDR1 is LNHDA and CDR2 SQIVND (reference sequence). The CDR3 reads CASSIVAGVSYEQYF. The CDR3 nucleotides are TGTGCCAGTAGTATAGTGGCAGGGGTGTCCTACGAGCAGTACTTC.

V usage is TRBV7-9 and J usage is TRBJ1-4, with no clear D. Germline values: CDR1 SEHNR, CDR2 FQNEAQ (reference sequence). The CDR3 covers 16 residues. The germline V and J ends were trimmed by 3 bases and 2 bases, with 13 bases remaining between them. The CDR3, as DNA: TGTGCCAGCAGCTTTTGGGAGGCGGCCACTAATGAAAAACTGTTTTTT. This translates into CASSFWEAATNEKLFF.